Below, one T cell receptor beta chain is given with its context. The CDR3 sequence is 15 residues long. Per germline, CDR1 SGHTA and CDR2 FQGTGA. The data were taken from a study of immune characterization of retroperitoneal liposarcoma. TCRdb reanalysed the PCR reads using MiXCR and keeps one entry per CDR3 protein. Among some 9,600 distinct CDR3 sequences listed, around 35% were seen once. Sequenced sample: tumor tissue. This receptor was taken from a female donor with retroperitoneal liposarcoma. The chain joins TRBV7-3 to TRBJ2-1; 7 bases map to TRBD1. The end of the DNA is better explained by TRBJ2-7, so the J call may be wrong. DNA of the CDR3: TGTGCCAGCAGCTCAACGAGGACAGGACACTACGAGCAGTACTTC. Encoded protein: CASSSTRTGHYEQYF.